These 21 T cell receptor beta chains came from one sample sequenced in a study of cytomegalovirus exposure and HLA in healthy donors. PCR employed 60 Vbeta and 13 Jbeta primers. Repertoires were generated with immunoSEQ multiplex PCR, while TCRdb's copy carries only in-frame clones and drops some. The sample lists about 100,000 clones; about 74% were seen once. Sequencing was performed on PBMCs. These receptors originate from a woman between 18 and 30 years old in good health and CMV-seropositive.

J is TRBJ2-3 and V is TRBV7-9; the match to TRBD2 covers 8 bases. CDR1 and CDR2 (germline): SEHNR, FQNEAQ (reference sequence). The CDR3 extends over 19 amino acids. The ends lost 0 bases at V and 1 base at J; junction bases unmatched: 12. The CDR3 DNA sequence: TGTGCCAGCAGCTTAGCCCGGGACTCAGCGGGAGTGGGCACAGATACGCAGTATTTT. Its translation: CASSLARDSAGVGTDTQYF.

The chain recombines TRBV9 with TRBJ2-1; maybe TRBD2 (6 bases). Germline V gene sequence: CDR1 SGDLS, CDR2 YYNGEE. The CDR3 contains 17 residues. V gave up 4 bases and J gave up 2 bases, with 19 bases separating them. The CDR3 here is CASSPLYTSRTYNEQFF. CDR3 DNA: TGTGCCAGCAGCCCCCTTTACACTAGCAGAACCTACAATGAGCAGTTCTTC.

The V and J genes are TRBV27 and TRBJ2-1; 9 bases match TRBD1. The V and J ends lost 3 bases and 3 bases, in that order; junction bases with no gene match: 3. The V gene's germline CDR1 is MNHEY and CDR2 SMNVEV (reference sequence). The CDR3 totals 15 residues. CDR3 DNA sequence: TGTGCCAGCAGTTTGGACAGGGGAGGCTACAATGAGCAGTTCTTC. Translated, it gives CASSLDRGGYNEQFF.

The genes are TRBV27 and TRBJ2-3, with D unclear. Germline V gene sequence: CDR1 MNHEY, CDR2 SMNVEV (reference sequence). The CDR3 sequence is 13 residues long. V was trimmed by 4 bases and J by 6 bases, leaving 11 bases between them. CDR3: CASSSTVRDTQYF. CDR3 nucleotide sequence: TGTGCCAGCAGTTCCACCGTCAGGGATACGCAGTATTTT.

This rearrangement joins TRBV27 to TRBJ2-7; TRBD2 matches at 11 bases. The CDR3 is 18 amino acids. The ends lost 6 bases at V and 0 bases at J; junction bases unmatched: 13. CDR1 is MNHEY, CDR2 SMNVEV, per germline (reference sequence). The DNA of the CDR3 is TGTGCCAGCAGCACTTTTGTAACTAGCGGGAGATCCTCCTACGAGCAGTACTTC. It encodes CASSTFVTSGRSSYEQYF.

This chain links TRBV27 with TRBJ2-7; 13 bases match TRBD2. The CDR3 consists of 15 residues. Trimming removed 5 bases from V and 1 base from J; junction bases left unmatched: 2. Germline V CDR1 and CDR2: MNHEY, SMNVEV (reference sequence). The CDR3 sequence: CASSLLAGGSYEQYF. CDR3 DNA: TGTGCCAGCAGTCTACTAGCGGGAGGGTCCTACGAGCAGTACTTC.

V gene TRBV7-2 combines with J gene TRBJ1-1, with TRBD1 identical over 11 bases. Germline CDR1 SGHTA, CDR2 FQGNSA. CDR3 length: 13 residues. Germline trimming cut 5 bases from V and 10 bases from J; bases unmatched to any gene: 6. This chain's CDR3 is CASSHPGTGGAFF. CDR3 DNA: TGTGCCAGCAGCCATCCCGGGACAGGGGGAGCTTTCTTT.

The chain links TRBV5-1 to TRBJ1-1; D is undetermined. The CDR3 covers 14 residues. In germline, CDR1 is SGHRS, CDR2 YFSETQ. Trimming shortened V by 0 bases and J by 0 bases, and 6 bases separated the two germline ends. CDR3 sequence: CASSLAAVNTEAFF. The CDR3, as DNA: TGCGCCAGCAGCTTGGCCGCAGTGAACACTGAAGCTTTCTTT. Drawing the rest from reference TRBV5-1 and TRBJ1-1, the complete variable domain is KAGVTQTPRYLIKTRGQQVTLSCSPISGHRSVSWYQQTPGQGLQFLFEYFSETQRNKGNFPGRFSGRQFSNSRSEMNVSTLELGDSALYLCASSLAAVNTEAFFGQGTRLTVV.

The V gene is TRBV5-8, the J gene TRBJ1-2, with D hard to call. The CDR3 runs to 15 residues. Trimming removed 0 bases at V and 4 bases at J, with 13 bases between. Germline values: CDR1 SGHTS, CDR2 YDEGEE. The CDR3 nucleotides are TGTGCCAGCAGCTTGGAACAGCGGCCCGTCTATGGCTACACCTTC. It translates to CASSLEQRPVYGYTF. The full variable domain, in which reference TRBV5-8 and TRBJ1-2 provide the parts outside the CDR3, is EAGVTQSPTHLIKTRGQQATLRCSPISGHTSVYWYQQALGLGLQFLLWYDEGEERNRGNFPPRFSGRQFPNYSSELNVNALELEDSALYLCASSLEQRPVYGYTFGSGTRLTVV.

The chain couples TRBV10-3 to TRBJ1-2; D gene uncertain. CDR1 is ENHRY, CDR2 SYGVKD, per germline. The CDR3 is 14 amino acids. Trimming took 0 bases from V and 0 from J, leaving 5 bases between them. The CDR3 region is CAISESETNYGYTF. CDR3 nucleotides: TGTGCCATCAGTGAGTCGGAGACTAACTATGGCTACACCTTC.

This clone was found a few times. The DNA of the CDR3 is TGTGCCAGCAGCCTCCAAGCGGGAGCCCAAACCTACGAGCAGTACTTC. It codes for CASSLQAGAQTYEQYF. The gene calls are TRBV7-8 and TRBJ2-7, with TRBD2 identical over 8 bases. V was clipped by 5 bases and J by 2 bases; unmatched bases: 11. This CDR3 region has 16 residues. Germline CDR1 and CDR2: SGHVS and FQNEAQ. The whole variable domain, filled in from reference TRBV7-8 and TRBJ2-7, reads GAGVSQSPRYKVAKRGQDVALRCDPISGHVSLFWYQQALGQGPEFLTYFQNEAQLDKSGLPSDRFFAERPEGSVSTLKIQRTQQEDSAVYLCASSLQAGAQTYEQYFGPGTRLTVT.

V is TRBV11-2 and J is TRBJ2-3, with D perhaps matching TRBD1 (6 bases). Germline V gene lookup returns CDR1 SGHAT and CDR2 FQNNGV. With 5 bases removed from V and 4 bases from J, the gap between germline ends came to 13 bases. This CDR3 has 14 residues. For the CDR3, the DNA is TGTGCCAGCAGCCAGGGGTTAGGGGCAGATACGCAGTATTTT. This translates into CASSQGLGADTQYF.

The CDR3, as DNA: TGCAGCGTGCAAGGACTAGCGAAAGAGACCCAGTACTTC. Translating it yields CSVQGLAKETQYF. The rearrangement uses TRBV29-1 and TRBJ2-5; TRBD2 agrees at 9 bases. V lost 6 bases, J lost 3 bases, and 5 bases stayed unmatched. CDR3 length: 13 amino acids. The germline CDR1 and CDR2 sequences are SQVTM and ANQGSEA. Full variable domain (missing parts from reference TRBV29-1 and TRBJ2-5): SAVISQKPSRDICQRGTSLTIQCQVDSQVTMMFWYRQQPGQSLTLIATANQGSEATYESGFVIDKFPISRPNLTFSTLTVSNMSPEDSSIYLCSVQGLAKETQYFGPGTRLLVL.

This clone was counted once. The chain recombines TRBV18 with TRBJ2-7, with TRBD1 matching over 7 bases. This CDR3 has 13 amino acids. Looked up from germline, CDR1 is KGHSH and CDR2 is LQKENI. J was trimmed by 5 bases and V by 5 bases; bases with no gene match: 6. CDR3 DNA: TGTGCCAGCTCATTGGACAGGCTGGACGAGCAGTACTTC. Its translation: CASSLDRLDEQYF.

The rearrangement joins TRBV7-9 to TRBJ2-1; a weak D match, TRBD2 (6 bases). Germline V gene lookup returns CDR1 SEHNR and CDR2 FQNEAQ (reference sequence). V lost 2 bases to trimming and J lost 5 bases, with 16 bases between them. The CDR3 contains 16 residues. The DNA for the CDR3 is TGTGCCAGCAGCTTAAGTTTCGGGAGAAAACACAATGAGCAGTTCTTC. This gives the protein CASSLSFGRKHNEQFF.

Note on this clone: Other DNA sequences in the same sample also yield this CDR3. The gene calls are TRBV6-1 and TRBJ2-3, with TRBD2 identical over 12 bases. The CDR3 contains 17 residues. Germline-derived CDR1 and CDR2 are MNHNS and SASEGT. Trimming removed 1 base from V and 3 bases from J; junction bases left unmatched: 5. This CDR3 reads CASSEEPLAGGTDTQYF. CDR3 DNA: TGTGCCAGCAGTGAAGAGCCCCTAGCGGGAGGGACAGATACGCAGTATTTT.

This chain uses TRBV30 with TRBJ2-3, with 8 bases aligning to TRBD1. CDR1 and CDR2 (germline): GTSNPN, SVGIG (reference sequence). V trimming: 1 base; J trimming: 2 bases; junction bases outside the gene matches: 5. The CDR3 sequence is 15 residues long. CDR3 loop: CAWSGQGTPTDTQYF. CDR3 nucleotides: TGTGCCTGGAGTGGACAGGGGACCCCCACAGATACGCAGTATTTT.

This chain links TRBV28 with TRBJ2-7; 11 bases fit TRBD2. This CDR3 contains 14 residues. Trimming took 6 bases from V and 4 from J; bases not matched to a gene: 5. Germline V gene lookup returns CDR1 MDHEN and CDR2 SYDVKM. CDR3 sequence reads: CASSPLAGGYEQYF. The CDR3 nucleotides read TGTGCCAGCAGCCCGCTAGCGGGAGGATACGAGCAGTACTTC.

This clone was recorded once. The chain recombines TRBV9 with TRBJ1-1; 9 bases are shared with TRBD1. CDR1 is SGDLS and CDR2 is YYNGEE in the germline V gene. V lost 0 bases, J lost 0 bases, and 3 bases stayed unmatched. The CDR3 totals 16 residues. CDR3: CASSVGGQGMNTEAFF. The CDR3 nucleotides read TGTGCCAGCAGCGTAGGAGGACAGGGGATGAACACTGAAGCTTTCTTT.

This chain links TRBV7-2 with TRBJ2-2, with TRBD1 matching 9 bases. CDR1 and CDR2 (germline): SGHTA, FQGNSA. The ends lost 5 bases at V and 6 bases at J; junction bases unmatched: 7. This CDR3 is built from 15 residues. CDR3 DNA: TGTGCCAGCAGCAACAGGGACAGGGTGGCCGGGGAGCTGTTTTTT. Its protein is CASSNRDRVAGELFF.

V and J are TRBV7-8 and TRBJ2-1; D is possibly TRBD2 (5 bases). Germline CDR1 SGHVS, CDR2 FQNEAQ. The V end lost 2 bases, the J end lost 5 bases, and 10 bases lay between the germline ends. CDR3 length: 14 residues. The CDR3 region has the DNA TGTGCCAGCAGCTTATCTCGGGATAACAATGAGCAGTTCTTC. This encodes CASSLSRDNNEQFF.